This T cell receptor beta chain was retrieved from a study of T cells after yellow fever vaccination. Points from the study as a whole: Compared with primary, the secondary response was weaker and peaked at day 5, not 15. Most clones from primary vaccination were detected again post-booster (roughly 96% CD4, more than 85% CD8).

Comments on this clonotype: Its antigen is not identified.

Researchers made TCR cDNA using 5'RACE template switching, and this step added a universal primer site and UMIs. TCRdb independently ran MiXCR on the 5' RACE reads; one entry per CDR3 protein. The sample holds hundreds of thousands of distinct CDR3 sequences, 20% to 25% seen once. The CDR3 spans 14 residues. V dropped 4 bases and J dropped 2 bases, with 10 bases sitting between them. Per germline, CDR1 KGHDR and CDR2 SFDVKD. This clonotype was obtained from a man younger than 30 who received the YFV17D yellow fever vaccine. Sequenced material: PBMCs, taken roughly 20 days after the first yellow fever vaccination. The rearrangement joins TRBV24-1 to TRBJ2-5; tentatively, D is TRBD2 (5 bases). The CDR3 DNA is TGTGCCACCAGTGACTCGGACTGGCAAGAGACCCAGTACTTC. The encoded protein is CATSDSDWQETQYF.